The 20 T cell receptor beta chains below all came from one sample that was sequenced in a study of T cell changes during pregnancy in multiple sclerosis. The data were produced by immunoSEQ multiplex PCR, yet TCRdb's version contains in-frame clones alone and is incomplete. The sample lists roughly 59,000 clones, about 93% occurring once. This specimen was CD4+ T cells from peripheral blood mononuclear cells, taken before pregnancy. These receptors were obtained from a female donor with multiple sclerosis, enrolled in a pregnancy study.

The rearrangement uses TRBV2 and TRBJ2-7, with TRBD2 matching 11 bases. CDR3 size: 18 residues. V gave up 4 bases and J gave up 6 bases; unmatched junction bases: 17. The germline V gene has CDR1 SNHLY and CDR2 FYNNEI. In nucleotides, the CDR3 is TGTGCCAGCAGTGTCGTTAGCGGGAGGGCCGAGCCTCCGTCCGAGCAGTACTTC. Translation: CASSVVSGRAEPPSEQYF.

The CDR3 reads CASRRTSGRARETQYF. Here the CDR3 DNA reads TGTGCCAGCAGGCGGACTAGCGGGAGGGCCAGAGAGACCCAGTACTTC. The rearrangement joins TRBV7-6 to TRBJ2-5; 15 nucleotides match TRBD2. CDR3 length: 16 residues. After removal of 6 bases from V and 4 bases from J, the junction contained 6 bases not matched to a gene. CDR1 is SGHVS and CDR2 is FNYEAQ in the germline V gene.

This chain connects TRBV6-5 to TRBJ1-1; TRBD1 matches 7 bases. After removal of 4 bases from V and 0 bases from J, the junction contained 8 bases not matched to a gene. CDR1 and CDR2 (germline): MNHEY, SVGAGI. This CDR3 has 16 residues. The CDR3 loop reads CASSFRLGTVNTEAFF. As DNA, the CDR3 is TGTGCCAGCAGTTTCCGACTAGGGACAGTGAACACTGAAGCTTTCTTT.

CDR3 in DNA: TGTGCCAGCAGACCGGACAGGGTAGGAGTTGGAAACACCATATATTTT. Encoded protein: CASRPDRVGVGNTIYF. This chain connects TRBV28 to TRBJ1-3; 8 bases fit TRBD1. This CDR3 contains 16 residues. V shed 6 bases and J 3 bases; nucleotides not matched to a gene: 10. Germline V lookup: CDR1 MDHEN, CDR2 SYDVKM.

V is TRBV19 and J is TRBJ2-1, with 9 bases that match TRBD2. Germline loops: CDR1 LNHDA, CDR2 SQIVND (reference sequence). CDR3 length: 15 amino acids. The V gene end was trimmed by 5 bases and the J gene end by 4 bases; junction bases not matched to a gene: 6. CDR3 bases: TGTGCCAGTAGTGGAACGCTAGCGGGATACAATGAGCAGTTCTTC. Its translation is CASSGTLAGYNEQFF.

The J gene is TRBJ1-3, the V gene TRBV5-1; D is undetermined. This CDR3 spans 14 amino acids. Germline assignment: CDR1 SGHRS and CDR2 YFSETQ. V was clipped by 3 bases and J by 3 bases, with 10 bases between them. CDR3 residues: CASSSGEVGNTIYF. The CDR3, as DNA: TGCGCCAGCAGCTCCGGGGAGGTTGGAAACACCATATATTTT.

This rearrangement joins TRBV19 to TRBJ1-1, with D perhaps TRBD1 (5 bases). V was clipped by 1 base and J by 1 base, with 10 bases between them. This CDR3 has 15 residues. Germline values: CDR1 LNHDA, CDR2 SQIVND (reference sequence). The CDR3 reads CASSIVGLKNTEAFF. Here the CDR3 DNA reads TGTGCCAGTAGTATAGTGGGGCTGAAGAACACTGAAGCTTTCTTT.

This chain links TRBV2 with TRBJ1-5; D remains ambiguous. The CDR3 length is 17 residues. V was cut by 4 bases and J by 0 bases, with 16 bases left in between. The germline CDR1 and CDR2 sequences are SNHLY and FYNNEI. The CDR3: CASSAKSTRYSNQPQHF. In DNA form, the CDR3 reads TGTGCCAGCAGTGCAAAGAGCACGCGATATAGCAATCAGCCCCAGCATTTT.

The chain uses TRBV18 and TRBJ2-7; D gene unclear. This CDR3 is 13 amino acids long. V was shortened by 4 bases and J by 4 bases, with 11 bases between the two germline ends. Germline values: CDR1 KGHSH, CDR2 LQKENI. CDR3 sequence: CASSRSTGYEQYF. For the CDR3, the DNA is TGTGCCAGCTCACGAAGTACGGGTTACGAGCAGTACTTC.

V and J are TRBV6-6 and TRBJ1-1; TRBD1 might be the D (6 bases). Deletions cut 6 bases from V and 1 base from J, with 9 bases between. Germline V gene data show CDR1 as MNHNY and CDR2 as SVGAGI (reference sequence). The CDR3 extends over 13 amino acids. The CDR3 reads CASRGRGNTEAFF. CDR3 in DNA: TGTGCCAGCAGGGGCAGGGGGAACACTGAAGCTTTCTTT.

The chain is built from TRBV20-1 and TRBJ1-2; D not certain. The CDR3 runs 11 residues. Germline V gene lookup returns CDR1 DFQATT and CDR2 SNEGSKA (reference sequence). Trimming left V 4 bases short and J 7 bases short, with 10 bases between. The CDR3 region is CSATREAGYTF. DNA for the CDR3: TGCAGTGCTACAAGGGAGGCTGGCTACACCTTC.

The V gene is TRBV5-5, the J gene TRBJ1-5; D might be TRBD1 (6 bases). V was pared by 1 base and J by 5 bases, with 13 bases between. This CDR3 contains 15 residues. CDR1 is SGHKS and CDR2 is YYEKEE in the germline V gene (reference sequence). CDR3 sequence: CASSLFGRGDQPQHF. CDR3 nucleotides: TGTGCCAGCAGCTTGTTCGGCAGGGGAGATCAGCCCCAGCATTTT.

This chain connects TRBV6-5 to TRBJ2-1, with TRBD2 identical over 11 bases. Trimming removed 11 bases from V and 7 bases from J; junction bases left unmatched: 10. CDR1 and CDR2 from the germline V gene are MNHEY and SVGAGI. The CDR3 sequence is 14 residues long. In DNA, the CDR3 is TGTGCCGCAGGAGGTAGCGGGAGGGCAAATGAGCAGTTCTTC. Translated, it gives CAAGGSGRANEQFF.

The chain uses TRBV6-5 and TRBJ2-7; TRBD2 might be the D (5 bases). CDR1 MNHEY and CDR2 SVGAGI come from the germline V gene. The CDR3 totals 9 residues. Trimming shortened V by 11 bases and J by 7 bases, and 9 bases separated the two germline ends. The CDR3 nucleotides read TGTGCCCCCCCGGGAGAGCAGTACTTC. Its translation: CAPPGEQYF.

This chain uses TRBV29-1 with TRBJ1-1, with TRBD1 matching 9 bases. This CDR3 comprises 14 residues. The J segment lost 7 bases and the V segment lost 7 bases, leaving 13 bases of the junction unmatched. In germline, CDR1 is SQVTM, CDR2 ANQGSEA. The CDR3 DNA reads as TGCAGCGCCTACAGGGGGCCGACGGGCATTGAAGCTTTCTTT. Translated: CSAYRGPTGIEAFF.

The V call is TRBV6-6, the J call TRBJ1-5; 9 positions match TRBD1. CDR3 length equals 15 residues. Unmatched junction bases numbered 5, after V lost 6 bases and J lost 2 bases. CDR1 is MNHNY and CDR2 is SVGAGI in the germline V gene (reference sequence). CDR3 nucleotides: TGTGCCAGCAGGTTACAGGGGGCGGGCAATCAGCCCCAGCATTTT. Residues: CASRLQGAGNQPQHF.

This chain uses TRBV10-3 with TRBJ2-3; 12 bases are a match to TRBD2. J was trimmed by 5 bases and V by 7 bases; bases with no gene match: 7. CDR3 length equals 15 residues. Per germline, CDR1 ENHRY and CDR2 SYGVKD. The CDR3: CAIMKTSGSGDTQYF. The CDR3 nucleotides are TGTGCCATCATGAAGACTAGCGGGAGTGGAGATACGCAGTATTTT.

The chain carries TRBV19 and TRBJ1-2; D call uncertain. This CDR3 contains 13 residues. V shed 5 bases and J shed 0 bases, with 7 bases lying between them. CDR1 and CDR2 (germline): LNHDA, SQIVND (reference sequence). The chain's CDR3 is CASSGRANYGYTF. CDR3 in DNA: TGTGCCAGTAGTGGGAGAGCTAACTATGGCTACACCTTC.

The chain links TRBV4-3 to TRBJ2-7; D may be TRBD2 (6 bases). This CDR3 contains 13 residues. Per the germline V gene, CDR1 is LGHNA and CDR2 is YSLEER. Trimming took off 2 bases at V and 4 bases at J, with 9 bases between the two ends. CDR3 DNA: TGCGCCAGCAGCCAAAATAGCGGATACGAGCAGTACTTC. Translated: CASSQNSGYEQYF.

This clone was picked up one time. The chain links TRBV5-4 to TRBJ1-1; no clear D gene. V shed 0 bases and J shed 8 bases, with 17 bases lying between them. The CDR3 extends over 15 amino acids. Germline loops: CDR1 SGHNT, CDR2 YYREEE (reference sequence). The CDR3 sequence is CASSLAGLSGGEAFF. The CDR3 nucleotides read TGTGCCAGCAGCTTGGCCGGGTTGTCTGGAGGGGAAGCTTTCTTT.